Each of the 26 T cell receptor beta chains below was sequenced from the same sample in a study of shared clonotypes between healthy human individuals. Here immunoSEQ multiplex PCR was the method, and the copy in TCRdb shows in-frame clones only, minus some. The sample comprises approximately 1.5 million clones, 95% to 99% of which are singletons, and approximately 0.44% rests with the top ten. The sequencing input was naive CD4+ T cells sorted from blood. The subset was: CD45RA+ positively selected. These TCRs come from a man aged 30 to 39 in good health.

The chain has TRBV7-6 and TRBJ2-2, with 7 bases fitting TRBD2. Trimming removed 7 bases from V and 6 bases from J; junction bases left unmatched: 8. Germline CDR1 reads SGHVS; CDR2 reads FNYEAQ. The CDR3 loop spans 14 amino acids. In DNA, the CDR3 is TGTGCCAGCACTTCACGCGGGGGAGCCGGGGAGCTGTTTTTT. This codes for CASTSRGGAGELFF.

The chain employs TRBV4-3 and TRBJ1-4; D is unclear. Trimming removed 0 bases from V and 0 bases from J, with 14 bases in between. The CDR3 is made up of 18 amino acids. Germline CDR1 is LGHNA and CDR2 is YSLEER. CDR3 region: CASSQDPPQAATNEKLFF. The CDR3 region has the DNA TGCGCCAGCAGCCAAGATCCCCCACAAGCGGCAACTAATGAAAAACTGTTTTTT.

The chain is built from TRBV9 and TRBJ1-1; 7 bases map to TRBD1. This CDR3 contains 16 residues. V gave up 0 bases and J gave up 0 bases; unmatched junction bases: 5. Germline assignment: CDR1 SGDLS and CDR2 YYNGEE. CDR3 sequence reads: CASSVVAGGVNTEAFF. DNA of the CDR3: TGTGCCAGCAGCGTAGTGGCAGGGGGAGTGAACACTGAAGCTTTCTTT.

This chain joins TRBV5-8 and TRBJ2-7; perhaps TRBD1 as D (7 bases). V was pared by 4 bases and J by 4 bases, with 18 bases between. The CDR3 has 15 amino acids. Germline CDR1 reads SGHTS; CDR2 reads YDEGEE. The CDR3 loop is CASSVRGAGIYEQYF. The CDR3 DNA sequence: TGTGCCAGCAGCGTCAGGGGGGCAGGGATTTACGAGCAGTACTTC.

The chain uses TRBV28 and TRBJ2-7; D is possibly TRBD2 (6 bases). Trimming took 2 bases from V and 6 from J, leaving 14 bases between them. Germline CDR1 MDHEN, CDR2 SYDVKM. CDR3 length: 14 amino acids. The CDR3 DNA is TGTGCCAGCAGTTTAGGAGGGCGGACGATCGAGCAGTACTTC. It specifies CASSLGGRTIEQYF.

The V call is TRBV7-9, the J call TRBJ2-1; possible D gene TRBD2, 5 bases. This CDR3 comprises 14 residues. From germline, CDR1 is SEHNR and CDR2 FQNEAQ (reference sequence). Trimming shortened V by 2 bases and J by 6 bases, and 11 bases separated the two germline ends. The CDR3: CASSLRVEGNEQFF. The CDR3 DNA reads TGTGCCAGCAGCTTAAGAGTTGAGGGCAATGAGCAGTTCTTC.

This CDR3 is CAWSVPGQWYGYTF. The CDR3 DNA follows: TGTGCCTGGAGTGTCCCGGGACAGTGGTATGGCTACACCTTC. The chain couples TRBV30 to TRBJ1-2, with 7 bases matching TRBD1. The germline V gene has CDR1 GTSNPN and CDR2 SVGIG (reference sequence). CDR3 length: 14 amino acids. V dropped 0 bases and J dropped 5; count of bases not matched to a gene: 6.

The CDR3 loop is CASSQGVVSEQFF. The CDR3, as DNA: TGCGCCAGCAGCCAGGGGGTCGTAAGTGAGCAGTTCTTC. The V and J genes are TRBV4-3 and TRBJ2-1; D is tentatively TRBD1 or TRBD2 (5 bases each). The germline V and J ends were trimmed by 3 bases and 9 bases, with 12 bases remaining between them. The CDR3 covers 13 residues. CDR1 and CDR2 from the germline V gene are LGHNA and YSLEER.

The sample holds one count of this clone. CDR3 residues: CASPAGLASYEQYF. The CDR3 coding sequence is TGTGCCAGCCCCGCGGGACTAGCCTCCTACGAGCAGTACTTC. The chain carries TRBV27 and TRBJ2-5; 9 bases map to TRBD2. The assigned J gene may be wrong: the sequence end matches TRBJ2-7 better. Germline CDR1 reads MNHEY; CDR2 reads SMNVEV (reference sequence). The CDR3 totals 14 residues.

This chain uses TRBV9 with TRBJ1-1, with D uncertain. Between the trimmed V and J ends, which lost 3 bases and 4 bases, there was a span of 7 bases. The CDR3 covers 12 residues. The germline CDR1 and CDR2 sequences are SGDLS and YYNGEE. This CDR3 reads CASSEIGTEAFF. In DNA form, the CDR3 reads TGTGCCAGCAGCGAGATTGGCACTGAAGCTTTCTTT.

The rearrangement links TRBV28 to TRBJ2-7; 8 bases align to TRBD1. The CDR3 has 14 amino acids. V gave up 3 bases and J gave up 9 bases; unmatched junction bases: 10. Germline CDR1 reads MDHEN; CDR2 reads SYDVKM. The CDR3 reads CASSFFGTGPRQYF. The CDR3 coding sequence is TGTGCCAGCAGTTTCTTCGGGACAGGCCCTCGGCAGTACTTC.

For the CDR3, the DNA is TGTGCCAGCAGCAAAGGGACGGGACTAGCGGGCGACACAGATACGCAGTATTTT. Protein product: CASSKGTGLAGDTDTQYF. The genes are TRBV21-1 and TRBJ2-3; TRBD2, the table's D call, lacks a check against the DNA. TRBV21-1 is an annotated pseudogene. This CDR3 comprises 18 residues.

J is TRBJ1-5 and V is TRBV18; TRBD1 matches at 8 bases. This CDR3 contains 16 residues. Germline CDR1 KGHSH, CDR2 LQKENI. V shed 1 base, J shed 6 bases, and the junction held 8 bases outside the gene matches. The CDR3 region is CASSPLSGGGGQPQHF. DNA for the CDR3: TGTGCCAGCTCACCACTATCAGGGGGCGGCGGTCAGCCCCAGCATTTT.

The V call is TRBV5-1, the J call TRBJ2-7; a weak D match, TRBD2 (6 bases). The CDR3 runs to 16 residues. Germline lookup yields CDR1 SGHRS and CDR2 YFSETQ. V lost 0 bases and J lost 0, with 13 bases in between. The CDR3 sequence is CASSLDRRVHSYEQYF. In DNA form, the CDR3 reads TGCGCCAGCAGCTTGGATCGGAGGGTCCACTCCTACGAGCAGTACTTC.

The rearrangement joins TRBV7-6 to TRBJ2-1; TRBD2 aligns across 9 bases. In germline, CDR1 is SGHVS, CDR2 FNYEAQ. The CDR3 has 16 amino acids. Losses at the gene ends were 5 bases for V and 4 bases for J; bases not matched to a gene: 9. CDR3 nucleotide sequence: TGTGCCAGCAGCCCTCCCTACAGCGGGAGGTACAATGAGCAGTTCTTC. Amino acids: CASSPPYSGRYNEQFF.

The CDR3 nucleotides are TGTGCCAGCAGGGCCCAGCGCCACACTGAAGCTTTCTTT. Its protein is CASRAQRHTEAFF. The chain recombines TRBV2 with TRBJ1-1; D is unresolved. V was trimmed by 6 bases and J by 3 bases, leaving 11 bases between them. In germline, CDR1 is SNHLY, CDR2 FYNNEI. The CDR3 spans 13 residues.

Concerning this clone itself: This CDR3 is also generated by other DNA sequences in the sample. This chain connects TRBV5-1 to TRBJ2-7; D not certain. V lost 5 bases to trimming and J lost 0 bases, with 6 bases between them. The CDR3 is 12 amino acids. The germline CDR1 and CDR2 sequences are SGHRS and YFSETQ. The CDR3 coding sequence is TGCGCCAGCAGTTTGAGCTCCTACGAGCAGTACTTC. Encoded protein: CASSLSSYEQYF.

V is TRBV5-1 and J is TRBJ2-1; maybe TRBD2 (5 bases). The CDR3 is 13 amino acids. The germline V and J ends were trimmed by 4 bases and 5 bases, with 10 bases remaining between them. Germline CDR1 and CDR2: SGHRS and YFSETQ. CDR3 sequence (DNA): TGCGCCAGCAGCCTAAGGACTGACAATGAGCAGTTCTTC. Translation gives CASSLRTDNEQFF.

This clone was detected once. The genes are TRBV19 and TRBJ2-6, with TRBD2 identical over 7 bases. Germline CDR1 is LNHDA and CDR2 is SQIVND (reference sequence). The J segment lost 10 bases and the V segment lost 3 bases, leaving 6 bases of the junction unmatched. The CDR3 has 14 residues. The CDR3 DNA sequence: TGTGCCAGTAGTATCCCCCGGGGAGGGAACGTCCTGACTTTC. This gives the protein CASSIPRGGNVLTF.

The chain combines TRBV7-3 with TRBJ2-7; 12 nucleotides align to TRBD2. This CDR3 contains 16 residues. J was trimmed by 5 bases and V by 6 bases; bases with no gene match: 11. CDR1 is SGHTA, CDR2 FQGTGA, per germline. The CDR3 sequence is CASRWRTSGKVDEQYF. The CDR3 nucleotides are TGTGCCAGCAGATGGAGGACTAGCGGGAAGGTTGACGAGCAGTACTTC.

Note on this clone: A read error may produce the germline difference seen at one junction end. The chain carries TRBV19 and TRBJ2-7; 9 bases align to TRBD1. Germline V lookup: CDR1 LNHDA, CDR2 SQIVND (reference sequence). The CDR3 contains 17 residues. CDR3 loop: CASSIDPGQGSSYEQYF. The CDR3 bases are TGTGCCAGTAGTATAGATCCGGGACAGGGATCTTCCTATGAGCAGTACTTC.

This chain connects TRBV28 to TRBJ2-7; possible D gene TRBD2, 7 bases. Germline lookup yields CDR1 MDHEN and CDR2 SYDVKM. Trimming cost V 1 base and J 1 base, with 14 bases left between them. The CDR3 consists of 16 residues. The CDR3 sequence is CASSLSWGRGSYEQYF. CDR3 bases: TGTGCCAGCAGTTTATCTTGGGGGCGGGGGTCCTACGAGCAGTACTTC.

This chain uses TRBV10-3 with TRBJ2-1; D is possibly TRBD1 (5 bases). The V and J ends lost 0 bases and 5 bases respectively, with 11 bases between them. The germline gives CDR1 ENHRY, CDR2 SYGVKD. This CDR3 is built from 15 residues. CDR3 coding DNA: TGTGCCATCAGTGAGTCGATACTGACAGACAATGAGCAGTTCTTC. Protein product: CAISESILTDNEQFF.

This chain's CDR3 is CASSSGQGGVNTEAFF. CDR3 in DNA: TGCGCCAGCAGCTCGGGACAGGGCGGAGTGAACACTGAAGCTTTCTTT. The J gene is TRBJ1-1, the V gene TRBV5-1; 9 bases are shared with TRBD1. V gave up 3 bases and J gave up 0 bases; unmatched junction bases: 6. Germline CDR1 SGHRS, CDR2 YFSETQ. This CDR3 has 16 residues.

The rearrangement uses TRBV19 and TRBJ2-7; TRBD1 is a possible D gene (6 bases). The CDR3 contains 14 residues. Germline-derived CDR1 and CDR2 are LNHDA and SQIVND (reference sequence). Trimming left V 2 bases short and J 4 bases short, with 12 bases between. The CDR3 region is CASSITRGQYEQYF. CDR3 DNA: TGTGCCAGTAGTATAACTAGAGGACAGTACGAGCAGTACTTC.

The chain joins TRBV14 to TRBJ1-2; 10 bases match TRBD1. This CDR3 region has 18 residues. Trimming cost V 3 bases and J 5 bases; bases outside gene matches: 15. Germline lookup yields CDR1 SGHDN and CDR2 FVKESK. The CDR3 here is CASSQSRDRGPSRYGYTF. DNA of the CDR3: TGTGCCAGCAGCCAGTCCCGGGACAGGGGTCCTTCTAGATATGGCTACACCTTC. Based on the CDR3 plus reference TRBV14 and TRBJ1-2, the full variable domain is EAGVTQFPSHSVIEKGQTVTLRCDPISGHDNLYWYRRVMGKEIKFLLHFVKESKQDESGMPNNRFLAERTGGTYSTLKVQPAELEDSGVYFCASSQSRDRGPSRYGYTFGSGTRLTVV.